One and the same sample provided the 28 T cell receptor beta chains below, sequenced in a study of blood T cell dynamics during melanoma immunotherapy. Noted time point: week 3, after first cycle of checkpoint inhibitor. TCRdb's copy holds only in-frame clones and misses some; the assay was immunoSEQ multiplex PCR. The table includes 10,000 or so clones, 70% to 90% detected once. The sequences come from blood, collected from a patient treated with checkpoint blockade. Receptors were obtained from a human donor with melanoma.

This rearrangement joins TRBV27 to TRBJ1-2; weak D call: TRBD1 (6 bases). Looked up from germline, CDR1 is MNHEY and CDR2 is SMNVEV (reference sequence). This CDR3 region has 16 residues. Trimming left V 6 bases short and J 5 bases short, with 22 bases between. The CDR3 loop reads CASRPAGALTGYGYTF. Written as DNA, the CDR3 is TGTGCCAGCAGACCGGCGGGGGCCCTCACGGGGTATGGCTACACCTTC.

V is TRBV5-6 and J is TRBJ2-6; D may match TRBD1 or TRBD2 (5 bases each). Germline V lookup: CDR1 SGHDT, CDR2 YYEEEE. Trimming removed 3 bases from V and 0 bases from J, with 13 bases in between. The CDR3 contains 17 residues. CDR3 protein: CASSSGPLRSGANVLTF. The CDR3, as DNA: TGTGCCAGCAGCTCGGGACCGCTGCGCTCTGGGGCCAACGTCCTGACTTTC.

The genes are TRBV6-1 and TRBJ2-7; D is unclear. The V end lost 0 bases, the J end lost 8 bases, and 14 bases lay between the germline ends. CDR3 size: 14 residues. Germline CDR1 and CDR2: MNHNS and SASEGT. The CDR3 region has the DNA TGTGCCAGCAGTGAAGCTGATTCGGTAGGGAAGCAGTACTTC. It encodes CASSEADSVGKQYF.

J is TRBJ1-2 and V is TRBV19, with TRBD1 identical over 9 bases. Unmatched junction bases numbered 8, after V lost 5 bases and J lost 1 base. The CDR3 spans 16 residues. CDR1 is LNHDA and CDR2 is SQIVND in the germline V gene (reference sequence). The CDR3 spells CASSPGQGRINYGYTF. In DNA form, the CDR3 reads TGTGCCAGTAGTCCGGGACAGGGACGTATTAACTATGGCTACACCTTC.

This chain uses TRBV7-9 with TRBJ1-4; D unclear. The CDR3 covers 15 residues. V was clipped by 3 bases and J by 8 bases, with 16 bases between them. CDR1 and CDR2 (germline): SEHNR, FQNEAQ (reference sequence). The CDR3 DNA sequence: TGTGCCAGCAGCTTGGGCAATAGTGGATTCGAAAAACTGTTTTTT. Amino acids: CASSLGNSGFEKLFF.

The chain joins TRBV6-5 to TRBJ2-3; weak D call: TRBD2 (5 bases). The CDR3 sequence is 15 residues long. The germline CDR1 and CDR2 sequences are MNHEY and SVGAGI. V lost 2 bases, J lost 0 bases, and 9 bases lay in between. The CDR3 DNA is TGTGCCAGCAGTTACGACCGGAGGAGCACAGATACGCAGTATTTT. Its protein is CASSYDRRSTDTQYF.

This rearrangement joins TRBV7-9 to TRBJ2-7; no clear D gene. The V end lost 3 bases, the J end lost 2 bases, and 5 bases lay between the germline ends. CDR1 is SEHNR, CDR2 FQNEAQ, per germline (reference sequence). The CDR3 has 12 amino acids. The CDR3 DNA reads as TGTGCCAGCAGCTTTAATACCTACGAGCAGTACTTC. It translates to CASSFNTYEQYF. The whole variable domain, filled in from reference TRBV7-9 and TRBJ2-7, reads DTGVSQNPRHKITKRGQNVTFRCDPISEHNRLYWYRQTLGQGPEFLTYFQNEAQLEKSRLLSDRFSAERPKGSFSTLEIQRTEQGDSAMYLCASSFNTYEQYFGPGTRLTVT.

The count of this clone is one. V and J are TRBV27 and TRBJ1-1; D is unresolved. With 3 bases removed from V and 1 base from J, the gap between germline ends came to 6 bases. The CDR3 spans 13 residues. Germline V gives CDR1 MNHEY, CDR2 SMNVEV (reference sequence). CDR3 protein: CASSFLRNTEAFF. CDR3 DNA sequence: TGTGCCAGCAGTTTTCTGAGGAACACTGAAGCTTTCTTT.

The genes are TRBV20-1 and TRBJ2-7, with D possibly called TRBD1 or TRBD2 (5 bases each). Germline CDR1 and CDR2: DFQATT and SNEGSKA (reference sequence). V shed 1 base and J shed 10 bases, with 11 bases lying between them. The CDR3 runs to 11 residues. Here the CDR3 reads CSARVRGEQYF. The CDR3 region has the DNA TGCAGTGCTAGAGTTCGGGGCGAACAGTACTTC.

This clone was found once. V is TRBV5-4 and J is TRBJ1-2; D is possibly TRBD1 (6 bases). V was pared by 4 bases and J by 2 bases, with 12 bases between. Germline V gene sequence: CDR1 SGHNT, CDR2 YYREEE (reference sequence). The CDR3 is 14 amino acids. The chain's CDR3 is CASSPRTANYGYTF. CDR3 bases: TGTGCCAGCAGCCCGAGGACAGCCAACTATGGCTACACCTTC.

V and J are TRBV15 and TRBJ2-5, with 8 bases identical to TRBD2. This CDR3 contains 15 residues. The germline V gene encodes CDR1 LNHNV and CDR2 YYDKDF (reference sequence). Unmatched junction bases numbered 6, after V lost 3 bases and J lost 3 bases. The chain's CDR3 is CATSSYPAGEETQYF. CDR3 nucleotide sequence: TGTGCCACCAGCAGTTACCCAGCGGGAGAAGAGACCCAGTACTTC.

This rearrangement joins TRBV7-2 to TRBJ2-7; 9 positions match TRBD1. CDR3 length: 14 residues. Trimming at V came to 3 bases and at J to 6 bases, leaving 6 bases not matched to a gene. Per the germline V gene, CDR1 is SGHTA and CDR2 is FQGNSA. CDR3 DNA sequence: TGTGCCAGCAGCTTCAGACAGGGGGATCTCGAGCAGTACTTC. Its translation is CASSFRQGDLEQYF.

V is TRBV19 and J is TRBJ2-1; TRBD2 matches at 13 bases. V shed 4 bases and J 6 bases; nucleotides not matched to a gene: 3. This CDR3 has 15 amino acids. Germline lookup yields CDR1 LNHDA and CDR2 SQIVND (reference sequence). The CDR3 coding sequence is TGTGCCAGTAGTAAGACTAGCGGGAGGAGCAATGAGCAGTTCTTC. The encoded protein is CASSKTSGRSNEQFF.

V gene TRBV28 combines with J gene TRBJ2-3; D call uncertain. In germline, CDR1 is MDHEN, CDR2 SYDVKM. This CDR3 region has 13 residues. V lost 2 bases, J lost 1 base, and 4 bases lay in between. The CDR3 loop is CASSLGGTDTQYF. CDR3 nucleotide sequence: TGTGCCAGCAGTTTAGGCGGCACAGATACGCAGTATTTT.

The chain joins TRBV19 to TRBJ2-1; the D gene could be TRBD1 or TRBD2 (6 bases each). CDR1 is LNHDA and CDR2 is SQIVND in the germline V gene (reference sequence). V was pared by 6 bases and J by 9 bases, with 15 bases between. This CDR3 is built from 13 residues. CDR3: CASRVVGGGEQFF. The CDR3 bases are TGTGCCAGTAGGGTTGTGGGGGGCGGTGAGCAGTTCTTC.

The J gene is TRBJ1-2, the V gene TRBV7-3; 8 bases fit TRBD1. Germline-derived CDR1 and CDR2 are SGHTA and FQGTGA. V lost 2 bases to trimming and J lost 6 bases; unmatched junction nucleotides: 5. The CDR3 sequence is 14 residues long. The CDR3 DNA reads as TGTGCCAGCAGCTTACGACAGGGGCCGGATGGCTACACCTTC. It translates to CASSLRQGPDGYTF.

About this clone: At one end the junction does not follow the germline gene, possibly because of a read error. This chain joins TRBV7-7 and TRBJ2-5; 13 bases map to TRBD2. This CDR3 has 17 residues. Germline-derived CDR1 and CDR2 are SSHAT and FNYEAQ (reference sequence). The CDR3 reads CASSLGGLAGVGETQYF. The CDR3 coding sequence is TGTGCTAGCAGCTTAGGAGGACTAGCGGGAGTGGGGGAGACCCAGTACTTC.

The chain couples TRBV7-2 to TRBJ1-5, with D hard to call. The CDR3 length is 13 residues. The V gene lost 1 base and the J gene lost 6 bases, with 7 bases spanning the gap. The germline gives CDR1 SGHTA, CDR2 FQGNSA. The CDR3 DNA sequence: TGTGCCAGCAGCTTAGGTCCAGGTCAGCCCCAGCATTTT. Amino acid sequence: CASSLGPGQPQHF.

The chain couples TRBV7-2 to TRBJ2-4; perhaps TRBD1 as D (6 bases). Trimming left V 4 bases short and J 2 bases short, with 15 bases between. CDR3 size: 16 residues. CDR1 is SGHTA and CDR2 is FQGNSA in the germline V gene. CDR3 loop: CASSSQGWGTKNIQYF. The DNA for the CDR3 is TGTGCCAGCAGCTCACAGGGTTGGGGGACCAAAAACATTCAGTACTTC.

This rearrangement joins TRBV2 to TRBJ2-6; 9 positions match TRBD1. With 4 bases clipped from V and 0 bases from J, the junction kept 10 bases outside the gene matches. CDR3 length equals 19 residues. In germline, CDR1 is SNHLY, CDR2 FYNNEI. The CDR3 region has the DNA TGTGCCAGCAGTGGGAGTTTGGGACAGGGCTCCTCTGGGGCCAACGTCCTGACTTTC. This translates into CASSGSLGQGSSGANVLTF.

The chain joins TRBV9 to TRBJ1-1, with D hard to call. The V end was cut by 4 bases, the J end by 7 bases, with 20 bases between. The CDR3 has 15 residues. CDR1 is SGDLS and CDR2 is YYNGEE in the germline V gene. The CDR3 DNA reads TGTGCCAGCAGCCCCGGTCTCGAGGGCTATGGTGAAGCTTTCTTT. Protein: CASSPGLEGYGEAFF.

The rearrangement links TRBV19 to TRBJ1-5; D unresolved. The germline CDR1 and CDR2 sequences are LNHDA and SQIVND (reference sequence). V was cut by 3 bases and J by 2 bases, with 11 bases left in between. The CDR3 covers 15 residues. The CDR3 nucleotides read TGTGCCAGTAGTATGCGGAGGGCTGGCAATCAGCCCCAGCATTTT. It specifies CASSMRRAGNQPQHF.

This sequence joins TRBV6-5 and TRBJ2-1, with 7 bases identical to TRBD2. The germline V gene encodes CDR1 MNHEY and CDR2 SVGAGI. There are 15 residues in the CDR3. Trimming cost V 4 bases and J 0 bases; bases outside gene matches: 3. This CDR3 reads CASSLGGVSYNEQFF. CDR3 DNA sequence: TGTGCCAGCAGTTTGGGGGGGGTCTCCTACAATGAGCAGTTCTTC.

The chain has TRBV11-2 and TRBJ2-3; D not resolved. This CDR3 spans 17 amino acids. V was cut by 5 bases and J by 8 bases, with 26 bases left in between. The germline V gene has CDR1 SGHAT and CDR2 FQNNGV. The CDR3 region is CASSPEPGTVASGTQYF. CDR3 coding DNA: TGTGCCAGCAGCCCGGAACCAGGAACGGTGGCCTCGGGTACGCAGTATTTT.

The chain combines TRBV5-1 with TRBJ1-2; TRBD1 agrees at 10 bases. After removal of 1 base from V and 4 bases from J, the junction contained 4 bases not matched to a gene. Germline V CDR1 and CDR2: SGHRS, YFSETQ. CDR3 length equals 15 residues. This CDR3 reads CASSLPTGGAYGYTF. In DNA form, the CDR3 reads TGCGCCAGCAGCTTGCCGACAGGGGGCGCCTATGGCTACACCTTC.

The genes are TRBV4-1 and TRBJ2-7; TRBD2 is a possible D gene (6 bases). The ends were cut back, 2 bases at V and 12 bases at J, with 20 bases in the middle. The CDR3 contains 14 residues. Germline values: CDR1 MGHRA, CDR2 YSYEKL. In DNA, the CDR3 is TGCGCCAGCAGCCAACCTTGGACTACCGAGTCAGCGTACTTC. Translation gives CASSQPWTTESAYF.

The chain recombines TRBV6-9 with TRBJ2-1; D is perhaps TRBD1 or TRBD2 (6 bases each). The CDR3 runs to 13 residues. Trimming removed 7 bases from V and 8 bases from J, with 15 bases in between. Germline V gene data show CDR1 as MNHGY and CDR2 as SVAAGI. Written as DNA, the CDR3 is TGTGCCAGCACCCCGGGGGCAGAATATGAGCAGTTCTTC. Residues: CASTPGAEYEQFF.

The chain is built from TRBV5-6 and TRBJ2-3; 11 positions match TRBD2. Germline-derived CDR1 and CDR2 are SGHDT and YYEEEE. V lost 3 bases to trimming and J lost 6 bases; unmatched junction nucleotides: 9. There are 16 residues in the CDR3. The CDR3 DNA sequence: TGTGCCAGCAGCTACCGACTAGCGGGATCGTTTGATACGCAGTATTTT. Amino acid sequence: CASSYRLAGSFDTQYF. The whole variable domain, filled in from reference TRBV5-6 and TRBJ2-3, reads DAGVTQSPTHLIKTRGQQVTLRCSPKSGHDTVSWYQQALGQGPQFIFQYYEEEERQRGNFPDRFSGHQFPNYSSELNVNALLLGDSALYLCASSYRLAGSFDTQYFGPGTRLTVL.